The 12 T cell receptor beta chains given below trace back to one sample, sequenced in a study of CD4 and CD8 cells across lung adenocarcinoma regions (dated by TCRdb to the late 2010s). Library creation used PCR. Sequencing instrument: HiSeq X Ten. Through fastp at Q25 and MiXCR, TCRdb rebuilt clones from the public reads, retaining in-frame beta chains. Duplicate CDR3 protein sequences are folded into a single record with the most common DNA and genes. Across this sample there are fewer than 4,500 distinct CDR3 sequences, with almost 65% seen only once. Of the sample, around 18% falls within the top ten clones. Input material: CD8+ T cells from the margin of a lung tumor. The cell subset or site label on this specimen signifies: tumor margin region. These receptors were obtained from a female donor with lung adenocarcinoma. The CD4 and CD8 labels of this study may be unreliable.

This chain joins TRBV7-2 and TRBJ2-5; 9 nucleotides match TRBD2. This CDR3 is built from 15 residues. The germline CDR1 and CDR2 sequences are SGHTA and FQGNSA. After removal of 4 bases from V and 4 bases from J, the junction contained 7 bases not matched to a gene. The CDR3 bases are TGTGCCAGCAGCTCCCCGCGGGGGGGCACAGAGACCCAGTACTTC. Translated, it gives CASSSPRGGTETQYF. Using reference TRBV7-2 and TRBJ2-5 for the parts outside the CDR3, the full variable domain is GAGVSQSPSNKVTEKGKDVELRCDPISGHTALYWYRQSLGQGLEFLIYFQGNSAPDKSGLPSDRFSAERTGGSVSTLTIQRTQQEDSAVYLCASSSPRGGTETQYFGPGTRLLVL.

J is TRBJ2-1 and V is TRBV6-2 or TRBV6-3, with 8 nucleotides matching TRBD1. This CDR3 comprises 14 residues. CDR1 and CDR2 (germline): MNHEY, SVGEGT. V dropped 8 bases and J dropped 1; count of bases not matched to a gene: 4. In DNA, the CDR3 is TGTGCCAGCTCAAGACAGGGGTCCTACAATGAGCAGTTCTTC. Its protein product is CASSRQGSYNEQFF.

A remark on this clonotype: The conserved closing phenylalanine or tryptophan is absent in this CDR3, likely reflecting a read error. Because the CDR3's place on the DNA is in doubt, the DNA is left out and the CDR3 is given as listed by TCRdb. The chain joins TRBV22-1 to TRBJ1-2. TRBV22-1 represents a pseudogene. A total of 9 residues make up the CDR3, ends included. This chain's CDR3 is CLGIARAHV.

The genes are TRBV7-2 and TRBJ2-5; D gene uncertain. The J call may be in error: the DNA end matches TRBJ2-7 better. The V gene's germline CDR1 is SGHTA and CDR2 FQGNSA. The CDR3 runs 13 residues. CDR3 protein: CASSLEGYYEQYF. The CDR3 nucleotides are TGTGCCAGCAGCTTAGAGGGCTATTACGAGCAGTACTTC.

This chain joins TRBV10-1 and TRBJ2-3; the D is unclear. This CDR3 has 13 amino acids. V lost 3 bases to trimming and J lost 0 bases, with 4 bases between them. Germline lookup yields CDR1 WNHNN and CDR2 SYGVQD (reference sequence). CDR3 residues: CASSDSSTDTQYF. CDR3 DNA: TGCGCCAGCAGTGACTCTAGCACAGATACGCAGTATTTT.

The chain carries TRBV6-5 and TRBJ2-1, with 9 bases matching TRBD2. CDR1 is MNHEY and CDR2 is SVGAGI in the germline V gene. CDR3 length: 17 residues. The J segment lost 4 bases and the V segment lost 2 bases, leaving 9 bases of the junction unmatched. This CDR3 is CASSYRGGGAVYNEQFF. CDR3 nucleotide sequence: TGTGCCAGCAGTTACAGGGGCGGGGGGGCTGTTTACAATGAGCAGTTCTTC.

V usage is TRBV12-3 or TRBV12-4 and J usage is TRBJ2-4; 11 bases map to TRBD2. This CDR3 has 15 amino acids. V lost 6 bases, J lost 13 bases, and 14 bases stayed unmatched. The CDR3 bases are TGTGCCAGCAGCCGTACTAGCGGGGGATACAATGAGCAGTACTTC. Translation gives CASSRTSGGYNEQYF.

The rearrangement joins TRBV10-2 to TRBJ2-5, with D perhaps being TRBD1 or TRBD2 (5 bases each). Germline CDR1 and CDR2: WSHSY and SAAADI. The CDR3 loop spans 14 amino acids. In DNA form, the CDR3 reads TGCGCGGGCAGCCGGGGCGGTGACCAAGATACGCAGTACTTC. Residues: CAGSRGGDQDTQYF.

The chain employs TRBV12-3 or TRBV12-4 and TRBJ2-2, with TRBD2 as a possible D gene (7 bases). TRBJ2-3 matches the DNA end more closely, so the J call is doubtful. The CDR3 has 15 residues. Written as DNA, the CDR3 is TGTGCCAGCAGCAGTCCGGGTGAGGGGGGGGAGAAGCAGTATTTT. Translation: CASSSPGEGGEKQYF.

The chain joins TRBV11-3 to TRBJ2-1, with 8 bases identical to TRBD2. Judging by the DNA end, TRBJ2-5 fits better; the J call may be wrong. The CDR3 contains 15 residues. CDR1 and CDR2 from the germline V gene are SGHNT and YENEEA. The CDR3 DNA sequence: TGTGCCAGCAGCTTAGAAAGCGGGAGACGCGAGACCCAGTACTTC. This translates into CASSLESGRRETQYF.

CDR3 coding DNA: TGTGCCAGCTACCACCGGGACAGGGATGAAAAACTGTTTTTT. This encodes CASYHRDRDEKLFF. The V gene is TRBV6-1, the J gene TRBJ1-4, with 9 nucleotides matching TRBD1. V gave up 8 bases and J gave up 6 bases; unmatched junction bases: 7. This CDR3 has 14 residues. Per germline, CDR1 MNHNS and CDR2 SASEGT.

The genes are TRBV6-1 and TRBJ2-2; possibly TRBD2 for D (7 bases). Germline V lookup: CDR1 MNHNS, CDR2 SASEGT. The CDR3 extends over 17 amino acids. V shed 5 bases and J shed 6 bases, with 22 bases lying between them. Here the CDR3 DNA reads TGTGCCAGCAGTCTCAACCTGGGAGGGGGAAAAGCCGGGGAGCTGTTTTTT. Encoded protein: CASSLNLGGGKAGELFF.